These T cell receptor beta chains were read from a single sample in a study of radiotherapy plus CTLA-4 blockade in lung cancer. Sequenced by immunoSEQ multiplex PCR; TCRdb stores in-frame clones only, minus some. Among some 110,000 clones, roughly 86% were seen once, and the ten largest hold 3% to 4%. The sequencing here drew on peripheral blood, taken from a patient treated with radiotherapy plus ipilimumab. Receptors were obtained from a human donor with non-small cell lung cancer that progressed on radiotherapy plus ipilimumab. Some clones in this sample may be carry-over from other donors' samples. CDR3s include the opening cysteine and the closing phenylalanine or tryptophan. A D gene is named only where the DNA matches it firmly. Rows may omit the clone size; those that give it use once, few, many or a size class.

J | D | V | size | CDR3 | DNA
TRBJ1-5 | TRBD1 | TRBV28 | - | CASSLGTGTGNQPQHF | TGTGCCAGCAGTTTGGGGACAGGGACGGGCAATCAGCCCCAGCATTTT
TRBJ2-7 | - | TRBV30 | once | CAWEFPSSYEQYF | TGTGCCTGGGAGTTCCCTTCCTCCTACGAGCAGTACTTC
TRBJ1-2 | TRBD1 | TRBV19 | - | CASKGTGSNYGYTF | TGTGCCAGTAAGGGGACAGGATCTAACTATGGCTACACCTTC
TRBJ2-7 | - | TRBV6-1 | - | CASSEGTDTYEQYF | TGTGCCAGCAGTGAAGGGACAGATACCTACGAGCAGTACTTC
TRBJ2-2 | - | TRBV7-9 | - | CASRFLTGELFF | TGTGCCAGCAGGTTCCTTACCGGGGAGCTGTTTTTT
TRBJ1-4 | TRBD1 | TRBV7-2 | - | CASSPTGRLEKLFF | TGTGCCAGCAGCCCGACAGGGCGTCTTGAAAAACTGTTTTTT
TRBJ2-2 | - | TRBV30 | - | CAWSVMGTGELFF | TGTGCCTGGAGTGTGATGGGGACCGGGGAGCTGTTTTTT
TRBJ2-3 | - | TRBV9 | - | CASSEGDRGPQGGWKQYF | TGTGCCAGCAGCGAGGGTGACCGGGGGCCCCAGGGGGGATGGAAGCAGTATTTT
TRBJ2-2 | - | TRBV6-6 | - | CASRKNGELFF | TGTGCCAGCAGAAAAAACGGGGAGCTGTTTTTT
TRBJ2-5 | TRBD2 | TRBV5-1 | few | CASSEGTSGGASETQYF | TGCGCCAGCAGCGAAGGGACTAGCGGGGGGGCTTCAGAGACCCAGTACTTC
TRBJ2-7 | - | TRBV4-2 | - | CASSQESPNPIYEQYF | TGTGCCAGCAGCCAGGAAAGCCCGAACCCCATCTACGAGCAGTACTTC
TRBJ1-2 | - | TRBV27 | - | CASSLWAGYTF | TGTGCCAGCAGTTTATGGGCAGGCTACACCTTC
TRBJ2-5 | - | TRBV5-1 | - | CASSLTPQGPRETQYF | TGCGCCAGCAGCTTAACACCACAGGGACCTAGGGAGACCCAGTACTTC
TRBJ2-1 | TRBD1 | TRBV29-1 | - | CSVTGTGRYNEQFF | TGCAGCGTTACCGGGACAGGGAGATACAATGAGCAGTTCTTC
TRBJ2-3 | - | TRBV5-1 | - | CASSFDYRTDTQYF | TGCGCCAGCAGCTTCGACTACCGCACAGATACGCAGTATTTT
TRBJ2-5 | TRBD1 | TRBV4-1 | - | CASSQKGGGTGFETQYF | TGCGCCAGCAGCCAAAAAGGTGGGGGGACAGGGTTTGAGACCCAGTACTTC
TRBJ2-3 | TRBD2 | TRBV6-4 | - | CASSGTSGGADTQYF | TGTGCCAGCAGTGGGACTAGCGGGGGGGCCGATACGCAGTATTTT
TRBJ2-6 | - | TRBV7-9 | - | CASSWTAGANVLTF | TGTGCCAGCAGCTGGACAGCTGGGGCCAACGTCCTGACTTTC
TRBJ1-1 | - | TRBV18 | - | CASSPDSATEAFF | TGTGCCAGCTCGCCCGACTCAGCCACTGAAGCTTTCTTT
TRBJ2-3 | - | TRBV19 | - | CASSIGQVTQYF | TGTGCCAGTAGTATAGGACAGGTAACGCAGTATTTT
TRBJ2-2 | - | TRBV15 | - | CATSRGQYTGELFF | TGTGCCACCAGCAGAGGACAGTACACCGGGGAGCTGTTTTTT
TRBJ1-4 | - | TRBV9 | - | CASSVGAGQGYEKLFF | TGTGCCAGCAGCGTGGGTGCGGGGCAGGGGTACGAAAAACTGTTTTTT
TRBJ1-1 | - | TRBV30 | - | CAWSWGVRTEAFF | TGTGCCTGGAGTTGGGGGGTCCGGACTGAAGCTTTCTTT
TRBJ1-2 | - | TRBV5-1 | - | CASSRGRDGYTF | TGCGCCAGCAGCAGGGGACGAGATGGCTACACCTTC
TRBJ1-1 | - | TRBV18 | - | CASSPPSRGRDTEAFF | TGTGCCAGCTCACCACCATCCCGGGGGCGAGACACTGAAGCTTTCTTT
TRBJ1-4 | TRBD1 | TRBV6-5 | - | CASRWTGTNEKLFF | TGTGCCAGCAGGTGGACAGGGACTAATGAAAAACTGTTTTTT
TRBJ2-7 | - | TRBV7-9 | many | CASSTQSYEQYF | TGTGCCAGCAGCACCCAATCCTACGAGCAGTACTTC
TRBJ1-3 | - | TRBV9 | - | CASSVLSRGDAGNTIYF | TGTGCCAGCAGCGTCCTGTCACGAGGGGATGCTGGAAACACCATATATTTT
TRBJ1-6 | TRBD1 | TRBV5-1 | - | CASSLGGSGTGDSPLHF | TGCGCCAGCAGCTTGGGGGGGTCCGGGACAGGGGATTCACCCCTCCACTTT
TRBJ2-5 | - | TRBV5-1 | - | CASSPLVAGETQYF | TGCGCCAGCAGCCCCCTGGTCGCAGGGGAGACCCAGTACTTC
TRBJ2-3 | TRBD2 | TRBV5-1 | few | CASSLLLAGGADTQYF | TGCGCCAGCAGCTTGCTCCTAGCGGGGGGTGCAGATACGCAGTATTTT
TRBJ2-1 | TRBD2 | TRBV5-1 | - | CASSAAGTSGVSGPYNEQFF | TGCGCCAGCAGCGCGGCCGGGACTAGCGGGGTGTCCGGCCCCTACAATGAGCAGTTCTTC
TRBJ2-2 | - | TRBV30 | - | CAWTRGLGDTGELFF | TGTGCCTGGACCCGTGGTCTTGGAGACACCGGGGAGCTGTTTTTT
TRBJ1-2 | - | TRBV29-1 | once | CSVEISPWGYGYTF | TGCAGCGTTGAAATCAGTCCGTGGGGCTATGGCTACACCTTC
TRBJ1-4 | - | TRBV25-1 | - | CASSFPGTRNEKLFF | TGTGCCAGCAGTTTCCCCGGGACGCGGAATGAAAAACTGTTTTTT
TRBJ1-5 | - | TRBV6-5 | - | CASSYQATFPNQPQHF | TGTGCCAGCAGTTACCAAGCGACATTCCCTAACCAGCCCCAGCATTTT
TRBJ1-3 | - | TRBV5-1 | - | CASSLYDNSGNTIYF | TGCGCCAGCAGCTTATATGATAACTCTGGAAACACCATATATTTT
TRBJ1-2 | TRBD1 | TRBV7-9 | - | CASSLAAGTEFYGYTF | TGTGCCAGCAGCTTAGCAGCCGGGACAGAATTCTATGGCTACACCTTC
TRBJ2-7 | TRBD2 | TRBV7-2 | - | CASSRAIAGAYEQYF | TGTGCCAGCAGCCGGGCCATAGCGGGGGCCTACGAGCAGTACTTC
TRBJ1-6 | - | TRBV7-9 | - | CASSLRDRESSPLHF | TGTGCCAGCAGCTTGCGGGATAGGGAAAGTTCACCCCTCCACTTT
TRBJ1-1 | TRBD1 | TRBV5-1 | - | CASSAGQGLNTEAFF | TGCGCCAGCAGCGCAGGACAGGGCCTAAACACTGAAGCTTTCTTT
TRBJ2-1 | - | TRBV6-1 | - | CASSVDQGRNEQFF | TGTGCCAGCAGTGTCGACCAGGGTAGGAATGAGCAGTTCTTC
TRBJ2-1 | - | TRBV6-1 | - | CASSSGTSYNEQFF | TGTGCCAGCAGTTCGGGGACCTCCTACAATGAGCAGTTCTTC
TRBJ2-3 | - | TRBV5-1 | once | CASSPGTPTDTQYF | TGCGCCAGCAGCCCCGGGACTCCCACAGATACGCAGTATTTT
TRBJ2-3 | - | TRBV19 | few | CASSIGTTTPAGADTQYF | TGTGCCAGTAGTATAGGGACTACCACTCCTGCTGGGGCAGATACGCAGTATTTT
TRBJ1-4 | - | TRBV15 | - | CATSYGYGTIDEKLFF | TGTGCCACCAGCTACGGTTATGGGACGATAGACGAAAAACTGTTTTTT
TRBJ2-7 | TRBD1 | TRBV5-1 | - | CASSFGTGAYEQYF | TGCGCCAGCAGCTTCGGGACAGGAGCCTACGAGCAGTACTTC
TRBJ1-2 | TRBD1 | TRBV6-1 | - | CASSSTLPGGYGYTF | TGTGCCAGCAGTTCCACCCTCCCAGGGGGCTATGGCTACACCTTC
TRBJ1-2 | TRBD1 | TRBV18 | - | CASSYDRALLNGYTF | TGTGCCAGCTCGTACGACAGGGCTCTACTAAATGGCTACACCTTC
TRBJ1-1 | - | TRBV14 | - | CASSQTRGTEAFF | TGTGCCAGCAGCCAAACGAGGGGGACTGAAGCTTTCTTT
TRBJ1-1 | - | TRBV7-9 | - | CASSPQGLGGDTEAFF | TGTGCCAGCAGCCCCCAAGGGCTTGGCGGGGACACTGAAGCTTTCTTT
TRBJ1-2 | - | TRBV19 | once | CASSLPRGDGYTF | TGTGCCAGTAGTCTGCCTAGGGGGGACGGCTACACCTTC
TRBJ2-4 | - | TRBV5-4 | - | CASSLLGKNIQYF | TGTGCCAGCAGCTTGCTCGGGAAAAACATTCAGTACTTC
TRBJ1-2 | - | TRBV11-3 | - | CASSLVIRANYGYTF | TGTGCCAGCAGCTTAGTGATCCGGGCTAACTATGGCTACACCTTC
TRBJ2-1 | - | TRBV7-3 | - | CASSPPRLGEQFF | TGTGCCAGCAGCCCCCCCCGACTAGGTGAGCAGTTCTTC
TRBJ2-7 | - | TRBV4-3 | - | CASSQELQGTYEQYF | TGCGCCAGCAGCCAAGAATTACAGGGCACCTACGAGCAGTACTTC